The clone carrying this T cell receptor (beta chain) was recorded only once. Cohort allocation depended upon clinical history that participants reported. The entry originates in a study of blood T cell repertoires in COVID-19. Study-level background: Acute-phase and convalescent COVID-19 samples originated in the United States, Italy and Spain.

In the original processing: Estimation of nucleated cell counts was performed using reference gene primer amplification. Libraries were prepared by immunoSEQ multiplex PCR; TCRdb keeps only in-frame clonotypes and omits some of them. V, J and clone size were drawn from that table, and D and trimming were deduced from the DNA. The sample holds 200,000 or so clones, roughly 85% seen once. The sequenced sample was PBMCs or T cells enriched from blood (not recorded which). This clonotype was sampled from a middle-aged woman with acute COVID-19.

CDR3 DNA: TGTGCCAGCAGTTTTAGCGGGGGGCGAACCTACAATGAGCAGTTCTTC. It translates to CASSFSGGRTYNEQFF. The V gene is TRBV6-5, the J gene TRBJ2-1; 10 bases line up with TRBD2. The length of the CDR3 is 16 residues. Unmatched junction bases numbered 5, after V lost 4 bases and J lost 2 bases. Looked up from germline, CDR1 is MNHEY and CDR2 is SVGAGI.